This T cell receptor (beta chain) was identified in a study of CD8 T cells in Susac syndrome. Reverse transcription of about 0.5 to 1 ug RNA was carried out with random hexamers. The TCR beta CDR3 was amplified by immunoSEQ multiplex PCR across 54 Vbeta, 13 Jbeta. TCRdb analysed the immunoSEQ multiplex PCR reads with MiXCR anew, one entry per CDR3 protein. Of about 71,000 distinct CDR3 sequences listed, 95% to 96% are singletons. Sequencing of TCR beta, carried out with a high-throughput approach, was applied to CD8+ and CD4+ T cells from the blood. FACS enriched CD8+ TEMRA cells, while bulk CD8+ and CD4+ were negatively isolated. There are 12 residues in the CDR3. Germline V gives CDR1 PRHDT, CDR2 FYEKMQ (reference sequence). The V gene lost 5 bases and the J gene lost 10 bases, with 9 bases spanning the gap.

Sequencing was carried out using CD4+ T cells from PBMCs. This receptor was identified in a human donor with multiple sclerosis. The genes are TRBV13 and TRBJ1-6; no firm D call. CDR3 bases: TGTGCCAGCAGCCGCAGCCCCTCACCCCTCCACTTT. Residues: CASSRSPSPLHF.